This entry is about one TCR beta chain. The antigen is undetermined. Clones were sequenced by immunoSEQ multiplex PCR, and TCRdb holds only the in-frame ones, with some missing. The table lists roughly 150,000 clones, 80% to 95% of them singletons. This entry is derived from a study of CD4+ T cells in melanoma. Study results and limitations: CD8+ T cell, macrophage and B cell function reportedly correlated with neoantigen-specific CD4+ T cells.

This receptor was taken from a human donor with melanoma.

CDR3 bases: TGTGCCTGGACCGGCGCCCGGGGGATTAGCCCCGGGGAGCTGTTTTTT. Translation: CAWTGARGISPGELFF. This chain connects TRBV30 to TRBJ2-2; D is possibly TRBD2 (6 bases). Trimming pared 4 bases from V and 6 bases from J, leaving 21 bases between. Germline-derived CDR1 and CDR2 are GTSNPN and SVGIG (reference sequence). The CDR3 spans 16 residues.